This is a list of T cell receptor beta chains from one sample in a study of T-cell reconstitution after alpha-beta-depleted transplantation in children. TCRdb re-derived calls from the PCR reads in MiXCR, one entry per CDR3 protein. This table holds hundreds of thousands of distinct CDR3 sequences, 16% found once. The source was PBMCs from the stem cell graft donor, collected from the stem cell graft. All receptors come from a human donor who donated a stem cell graft to a child with acute myeloid leukemia. CDR3s include the opening cysteine and the closing phenylalanine or tryptophan. D genes are given only for firm matches. Clone size, where shown, is once, few, many, or a class for clones that have expanded.

abundance	v_gene	d_gene	j_gene	CDR3nt	CDR3aa
few	TRBV12-3/TRBV12-4	TRBD1	TRBJ2-1	TGTGCCAGCAGTCGACAGGGGAGATCCTACAATGAGCAGTTCTTC	CASSRQGRSYNEQFF
NA	TRBV28	TRBD2	TRBJ2-2	TGTGCCAGCAGCGCACCCTTGGGGCTAGCGGGGGCCACCGGGGAGCTGTTTTTT	CASSAPLGLAGATGELFF
many	TRBV5-1	NA	TRBJ2-7	TGCGCCAGCAGCTTGGGGGACGAGCAGTACTTC	CASSLGDEQYF
NA	TRBV7-9	NA	TRBJ2-1	TGTGCCAGCAGCCCTTCTGGGGTAATGATCGGCTACAATGAGCAGTTCTTC	CASSPSGVMIGYNEQFF
few	TRBV5-5	NA	TRBJ2-6	TGTGCCAGCAGCTGGGGTACTGGGGCCAACGTCCTGACTTTC	CASSWGTGANVLTF
NA	TRBV5-1	TRBD2	TRBJ2-1	TGCGCCAGCAGCTGGAGCGGGGGGGCCTCATGGGAGCAGTTCTTC	CASSWSGGASWEQFF
many	TRBV20-1	NA	TRBJ1-2	TGCAGTGCTAGGTGGCTTAATGGCTACACCTTC	CSARWLNGYTF
many	TRBV20-1	NA	TRBJ2-7	TGCAGTGCTAGAGATCCCGAGGTAGCCTCCTACGAGCAGTACTTC	CSARDPEVASYEQYF
many	TRBV20-1	TRBD2	TRBJ2-7	TGCAGTGCGAGGACTAGCGGGGGGACCTACGAGCAGTACTTC	CSARTSGGTYEQYF
many	TRBV20-1	TRBD2	TRBJ2-1	TGCAGTGCCCAAGCGGGGGGGCCCTACAATGAGCAGTTCTTC	CSAQAGGPYNEQFF
many	TRBV4-3	TRBD1	TRBJ2-2	TGCGCCAGCAGCCCGGGACAGACCGAAACCGGGGAGCTGTTTTTT	CASSPGQTETGELFF
NA	TRBV5-1	NA	TRBJ1-3	TGCGCCAGCAGCTTGGTTTCTGACTCTGGAAACACCATATATTTT	CASSLVSDSGNTIYF
many	TRBV7-2	NA	TRBJ2-3	TGTGCCAGCAGCCCAAGAATGACAGAATATACGCAGTATTTT	CASSPRMTEYTQYF
few	TRBV4-3	TRBD1	TRBJ2-4	TGCGCCAGCAGCCAAGTTGGGACAGGGGGCACCTGGAGAAACATTCAGTACTTC	CASSQVGTGGTWRNIQYF
few	TRBV11-1	NA	TRBJ2-2	TGTGCCAGCAGCCCCGCTGGGGGCAGGGTGGAGCTGTTTTTT	CASSPAGGRVELFF
few	TRBV5-1	TRBD1	TRBJ2-1	TGCGCCAGCAGCGCCGGACAGGGGCGCGACAATGAGCAGTTCTTC	CASSAGQGRDNEQFF
many	TRBV20-1	NA	TRBJ2-3	TGCAGTGCCCACGGCGGGGGCCCAGATACGCAGTATTTT	CSAHGGGPDTQYF
NA	TRBV5-6	TRBD2	TRBJ2-1	TGTGCCAGCATCCCGGGTAGCGGGGTTTCTGAGCAGTTCTTC	CASIPGSGVSEQFF
NA	TRBV20-1	TRBD1	TRBJ1-4	TGCAGTGCTCGCCGGGACAGGTTAAATGAAAAACTGTTTTTT	CSARRDRLNEKLFF